This T cell receptor beta chain was identified in a study of technical replicates of blood from a few donors (dated by TCRdb to 2015 to 2018). Trimming leaves V shorter by 6 bases and J shorter by 5 bases, with the junction holding 5 bases beyond the gene matches. CDR1 and CDR2, per the germline V gene, are MGHRA and YSYEKL. The CDR3 starts with the cysteine, ends with the phenylalanine, and has 14 residues. Only the CDR3 DNA stays, 42 bases, in frame from base 1. The protocol used for the library was the immunoSEQ multiplex PCR assay. Sourced from immuneACCESS, this table was stored by TCRdb with only in-frame sequences that have V and J called. A share of the clones is absent; for the studies checked, an unresolved V gene accounts for under half, and the remainder has no known explanation. A total of roughly 50,000 clones appear in this sample, roughly 93% of them only once. The top ten hold around 4.2% of the sample.

A remark on this clone: Its antigen remains undetermined. Per-base quality was not reported, and no clone a single base away is much larger than it.

The sample taken for sequencing was PBMCs. The chain links TRBV4-1 with TRBJ2-7, with 12 junctional bases fitting TRBD1. This clonotype was sampled from a human donor in good health. Some clones in this sample may be carry-over from other donors' samples. The sequence in DNA is TGCGCCAGCAGACCCGGGACAGGGGGCGACGAGCAGTACTTC. It is translated as CASRPGTGGDEQYF.